What follows are 16 T cell receptor beta chains derived from one specimen sequenced in a study of beta chain features in type 1 diabetes. Investigators reverse transcribed all isolated RNA, so they sequenced expressed TCRB transcripts. TCRdb's table, derived via immunoSEQ multiplex PCR, lists solely in-frame clones and lacks some. Of almost 250,000 clones in the sample, roughly 15% were seen once. Input material: naive CD4+ T cells from blood. The receptors here all came from a woman in her thirties or forties in good health.

This clone was counted a few times. This chain uses TRBV29-1 with TRBJ2-3; no reliable D call. Germline V gives CDR1 SQVTM, CDR2 ANQGSEA. Between the trimmed V and J ends, which lost 6 bases and 5 bases, there was a span of 12 bases. The CDR3 runs 12 residues. Here the CDR3 DNA reads TGCAGCGTCGCGCGAACGGGAGATACGCAGTATTTT. Its translation: CSVARTGDTQYF.

Only a few counts were recorded for this clone. The chain links TRBV6-1 to TRBJ2-3; 7 positions agree with TRBD1. Trimming cost V 8 bases and J 2 bases; bases outside gene matches: 10. CDR1 and CDR2 (germline): MNHNS, SASEGT. This CDR3 comprises 15 residues. The CDR3 protein is CASVTGQTPTDTQYF. The CDR3 DNA is TGTGCCAGCGTCACGGGACAGACGCCCACAGATACGCAGTATTTT.

This rearrangement joins TRBV7-9 to TRBJ2-7; 7 bases map to TRBD2. The V gene's germline CDR1 is SEHNR and CDR2 FQNEAQ (reference sequence). After removal of 5 bases from V and 4 bases from J, the junction contained 5 bases not matched to a gene. This CDR3 has 13 amino acids. The CDR3 bases are TGTGCCAGCAGCCCCCCAGCGGGATACGAGCAGTACTTC. It specifies CASSPPAGYEQYF.

A few counts support this clone. This rearrangement joins TRBV9 to TRBJ2-1; D remains ambiguous. Deletions cut 0 bases from V and 2 bases from J, with 9 bases between. The CDR3 is 15 residues long. Germline loops: CDR1 SGDLS, CDR2 YYNGEE. The CDR3 DNA reads TGTGCCAGCAGCGTAGGCGTGAGGCCCTACAATGAGCAGTTCTTC. This translates into CASSVGVRPYNEQFF. Looking up the rest from reference TRBV9 and TRBJ2-1 gives the full variable domain: DSGVTQTPKHLITATGQRVTLRCSPRSGDLSVYWYQQSLDQGLQFLIQYYNGEERAKGNILERFSAQQFPDLHSELNLSSLELGDSALYFCASSVGVRPYNEQFFGPGTRLTVL.

The chain employs TRBV19 and TRBJ1-2; 8 bases are shared with TRBD1. CDR1 is LNHDA and CDR2 is SQIVND in the germline V gene (reference sequence). This CDR3 comprises 15 residues. V gave up 5 bases and J gave up 4 bases; unmatched junction bases: 9. The CDR3 spells CASSPGQGPIYGYTF. CDR3 in DNA: TGTGCCAGTAGTCCAGGACAGGGACCAATCTATGGCTACACCTTC.

V is TRBV4-1 and J is TRBJ2-7; D gene ambiguous. CDR3 length equals 16 residues. V gave up 3 bases and J gave up 5 bases, with 20 bases separating them. Germline-derived CDR1 and CDR2 are MGHRA and YSYEKL. CDR3 sequence: CASSHLGSALENEQYF. In DNA, the CDR3 is TGCGCCAGCAGCCATTTAGGCAGCGCCCTCGAGAACGAGCAGTACTTC.

The chain has TRBV13 and TRBJ2-5; D is unclear. The J call may be incorrect, as the DNA end agrees better with TRBJ2-7. Germline V gives CDR1 PRHDT, CDR2 FYEKMQ (reference sequence). This CDR3 has 17 amino acids. CDR3 sequence reads: CASSALLDRSRLYEQYF. CDR3 bases: TGTGCCAGCAGCGCTCTTCTCGATCGATCCCGCTTATACGAGCAGTACTTC.

The rearrangement uses TRBV29-1 and TRBJ1-2; 8 nucleotides line up with TRBD1. Germline V gene data show CDR1 as SQVTM and CDR2 as ANQGSEA. The CDR3 runs 11 residues. The trim removed 6 bases at V and 8 bases at J, leaving 5 bases unmatched. In DNA, the CDR3 is TGCAGCGTGAGGGGACAGGTGGGCTACACCTTC. This translates into CSVRGQVGYTF.

This clone occurred a few times. This chain joins TRBV19 and TRBJ1-1, with 9 bases identical to TRBD1. Germline V gene lookup returns CDR1 LNHDA and CDR2 SQIVND (reference sequence). V trimming: 4 bases; J trimming: 6 bases; junction bases outside the gene matches: 6. This CDR3 has 14 residues. The CDR3 loop reads CASSRDRGFSEAFF. In DNA, the CDR3 is TGTGCCAGTAGTAGAGACAGGGGGTTCTCTGAAGCTTTCTTT.

This clone is a singleton in its sample. This chain's CDR3 is CASSFRLGGSDQPQHF. CDR3 in DNA: TGTGCCAGCAGCTTTAGGTTGGGGGGGAGTGATCAGCCCCAGCATTTT. J is TRBJ1-5 and V is TRBV7-8, with D tentatively TRBD1 (5 bases). Per the germline V gene, CDR1 is SGHVS and CDR2 is FQNEAQ. The CDR3 has 16 residues. The ends were cut back, 3 bases at V and 5 bases at J, with 17 bases in the middle.

This clone was seen a few times. The chain employs TRBV2 and TRBJ2-5; TRBD2 aligns across 11 bases. V dropped 4 bases and J dropped 1; count of bases not matched to a gene: 8. Per the germline V gene, CDR1 is SNHLY and CDR2 is FYNNEI. The CDR3 is 17 amino acids. The CDR3 spells CASSGTSSGGSQETQYF. CDR3 coding DNA: TGTGCCAGCAGTGGGACCTCTAGCGGGGGGTCCCAAGAGACCCAGTACTTC.

The J gene is TRBJ2-3, the V gene TRBV7-2, with D uncertain. Between the trimmed V and J ends, which lost 6 bases and 5 bases, there was a span of 12 bases. Germline values: CDR1 SGHTA, CDR2 FQGNSA. CDR3 length: 13 residues. CDR3 bases: TGTGCCAGCAGTGGTAGATTACGAGATACGCAGTATTTT. Residues: CASSGRLRDTQYF.

The rearrangement links TRBV4-3 to TRBJ1-1; TRBD1 might be the D (6 bases). The CDR3 length is 16 residues. Germline V CDR1 and CDR2: LGHNA, YSLEER. Trimming removed 1 base from V and 3 bases from J, with 15 bases in between. Here the CDR3 reads CASSQGGGRWDTEAFF. The CDR3 nucleotides are TGCGCCAGCAGCCAAGGGGGGGGCCGTTGGGACACTGAAGCTTTCTTT.

The J gene is TRBJ2-7, the V gene TRBV10-3; TRBD2 matches 12 bases. The CDR3 contains 14 residues. Germline CDR1 ENHRY, CDR2 SYGVKD. The V and J ends lost 8 bases and 3 bases, in that order; junction bases with no gene match: 5. This CDR3 is CAIRALAGGYEQYF. Here the CDR3 DNA reads TGTGCCATCCGGGCACTAGCGGGGGGCTACGAGCAGTACTTC.

The table lists this clone with many counts. The rearrangement uses TRBV7-9 and TRBJ2-3; the match to TRBD1 covers 7 bases. Germline lookup yields CDR1 SEHNR and CDR2 FQNEAQ (reference sequence). This CDR3 is built from 16 residues. Trimming took 7 bases from V and 1 from J; bases not matched to a gene: 11. CDR3 in amino acids: CASTQGVGYGTDTQYF. CDR3 in DNA: TGTGCCAGCACCCAGGGGGTAGGGTATGGCACAGATACGCAGTATTTT.

The chain recombines TRBV7-2 with TRBJ2-3, with D maybe TRBD1 (5 bases). The V gene lost 5 bases and the J gene lost 0 bases, with 12 bases spanning the gap. This CDR3 spans 15 amino acids. CDR1 is SGHTA, CDR2 FQGNSA, per germline. CDR3 DNA sequence: TGTGCCAGCAGCACAGGACGTTTTAGCACAGATACGCAGTATTTT. Residues: CASSTGRFSTDTQYF.